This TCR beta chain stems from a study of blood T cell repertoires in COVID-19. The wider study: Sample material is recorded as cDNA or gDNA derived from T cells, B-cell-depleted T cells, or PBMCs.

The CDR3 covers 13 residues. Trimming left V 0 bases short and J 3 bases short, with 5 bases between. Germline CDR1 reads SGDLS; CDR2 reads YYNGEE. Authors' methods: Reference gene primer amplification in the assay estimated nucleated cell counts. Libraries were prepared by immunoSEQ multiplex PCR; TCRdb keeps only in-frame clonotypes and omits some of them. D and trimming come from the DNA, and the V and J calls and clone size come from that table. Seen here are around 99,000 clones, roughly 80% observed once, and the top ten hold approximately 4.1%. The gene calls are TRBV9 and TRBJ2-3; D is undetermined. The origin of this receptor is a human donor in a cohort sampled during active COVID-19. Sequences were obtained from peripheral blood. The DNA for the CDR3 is TGTGCCAGCAGCGTAGGAGATACAGATACGCAGTATTTT. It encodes CASSVGDTDTQYF. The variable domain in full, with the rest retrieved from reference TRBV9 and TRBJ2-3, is DSGVTQTPKHLITATGQRVTLRCSPRSGDLSVYWYQQSLDQGLQFLIQYYNGEERAKGNILERFSAQQFPDLHSELNLSSLELGDSALYFCASSVGDTDTQYFGPGTRLTVL.